This T cell receptor (beta chain) was recovered during a study of blood T cell repertoires in COVID-19. As for the study in general: The United States, Italy and Spain were the sources of the acute and convalescent COVID-19 samples. The analysed material was cDNA or gDNA that came from T cells, B-cell-depleted T cells, or PBMCs.

This CDR3 is 15 amino acids long. V was pared by 3 bases and J by 0 bases, with 0 bases of the junction left unmatched. Germline CDR1 and CDR2: MRHNA and SNTAGT. In the study's own analysis: Quantification of nucleated cells was approximated via reference gene primer amplification. Here immunoSEQ multiplex PCR was the method, and the copy in TCRdb shows in-frame clones only, minus some. The DNA gave D and trimming, while V, J and clone size come from that table. The table records over 130,000 clones, approximately 85% of them present only once. The sample comprised peripheral blood. This clonotype originated in a man between 45 and 60 years old with acute or convalescent COVID-19. The chain employs TRBV6-4 and TRBJ2-1; TRBD2 matches 9 bases. CDR3 sequence (DNA): TGTGCCAGCAGTGAAGCGGGGGGCTCCTACAATGAGCAGTTCTTC. It translates to CASSEAGGSYNEQFF.